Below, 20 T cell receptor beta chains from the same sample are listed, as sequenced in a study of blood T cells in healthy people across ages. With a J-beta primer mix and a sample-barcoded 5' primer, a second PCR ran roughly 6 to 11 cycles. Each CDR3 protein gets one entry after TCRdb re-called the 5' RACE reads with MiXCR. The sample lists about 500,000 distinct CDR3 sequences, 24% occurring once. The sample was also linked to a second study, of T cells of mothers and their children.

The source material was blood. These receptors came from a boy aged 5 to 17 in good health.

The CDR3 sequence: CASSLGEVKNIQYF. The CDR3 nucleotides are TGTGCCAGCAGCTTAGGGGAAGTCAAAAACATTCAGTACTTC. The V gene is TRBV7-9, the J gene TRBJ2-4; D is unresolved. The germline V gene has CDR1 SEHNR and CDR2 FQNEAQ (reference sequence). CDR3 size: 14 residues. V was cut by 1 base and J by 3 bases, with 7 bases left in between.

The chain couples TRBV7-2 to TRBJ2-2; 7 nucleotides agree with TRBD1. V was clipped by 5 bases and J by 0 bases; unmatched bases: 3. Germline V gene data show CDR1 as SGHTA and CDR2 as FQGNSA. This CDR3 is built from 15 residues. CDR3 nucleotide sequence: TGTGCCAGCAGCAGGGACAGCGCGAACACCGGGGAGCTGTTTTTT. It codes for CASSRDSANTGELFF. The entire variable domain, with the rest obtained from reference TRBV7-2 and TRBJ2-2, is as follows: GAGVSQSPSNKVTEKGKDVELRCDPISGHTALYWYRQSLGQGLEFLIYFQGNSAPDKSGLPSDRFSAERTGGSVSTLTIQRTQQEDSAVYLCASSRDSANTGELFFGEGSRLTVL.

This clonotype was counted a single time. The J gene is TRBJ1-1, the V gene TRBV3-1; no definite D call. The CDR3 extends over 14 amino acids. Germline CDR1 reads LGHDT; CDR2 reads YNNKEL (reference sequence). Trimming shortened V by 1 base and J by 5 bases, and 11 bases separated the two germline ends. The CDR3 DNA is TGTGCCAGCAGCCAAGTTGGATCTGTAACTGAAGCTTTCTTT. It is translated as CASSQVGSVTEAFF.

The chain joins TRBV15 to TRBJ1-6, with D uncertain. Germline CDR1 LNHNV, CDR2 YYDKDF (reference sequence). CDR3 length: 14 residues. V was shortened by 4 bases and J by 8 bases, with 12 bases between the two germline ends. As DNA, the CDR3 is TGTGCCACCAGCATCGGCAGCAATCATTCACCCCTCCACTTT. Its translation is CATSIGSNHSPLHF.

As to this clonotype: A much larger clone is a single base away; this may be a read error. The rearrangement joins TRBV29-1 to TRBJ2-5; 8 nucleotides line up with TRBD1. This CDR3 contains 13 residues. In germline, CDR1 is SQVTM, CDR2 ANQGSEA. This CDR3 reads CSVDRTGTETQCF. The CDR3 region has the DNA TGCAGCGTGGATCGGACAGGGACGGAGACCCAGTGCTTC.

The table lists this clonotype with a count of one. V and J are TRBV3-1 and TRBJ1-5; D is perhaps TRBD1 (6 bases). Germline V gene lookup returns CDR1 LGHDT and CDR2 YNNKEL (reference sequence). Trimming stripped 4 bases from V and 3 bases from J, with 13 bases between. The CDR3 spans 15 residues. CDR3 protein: CASSPTRTVNQPQHF. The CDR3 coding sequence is TGTGCCAGCAGCCCCACTAGGACAGTCAATCAGCCCCAGCATTTT.

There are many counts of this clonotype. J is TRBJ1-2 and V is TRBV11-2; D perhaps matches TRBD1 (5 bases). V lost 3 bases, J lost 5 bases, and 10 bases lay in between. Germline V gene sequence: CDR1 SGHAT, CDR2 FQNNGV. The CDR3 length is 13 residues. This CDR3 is CASSFAGGYGYTF. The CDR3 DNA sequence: TGTGCCAGCAGCTTTGCTGGGGGTTATGGCTACACCTTC.

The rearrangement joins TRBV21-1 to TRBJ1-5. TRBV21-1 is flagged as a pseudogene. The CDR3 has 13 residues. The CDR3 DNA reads TGTGCCAGCAGCAAGGCGGCGGATCAGCCCCAGCATTTT. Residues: CASSKAADQPQHF.

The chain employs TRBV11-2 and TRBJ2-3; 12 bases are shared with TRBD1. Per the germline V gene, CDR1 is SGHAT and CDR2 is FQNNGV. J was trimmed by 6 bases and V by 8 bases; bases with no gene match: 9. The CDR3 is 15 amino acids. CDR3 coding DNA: TGTGCCAGCGTTCCCCGGGACAGGGGGCTGGATACGCAGTATTTT. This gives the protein CASVPRDRGLDTQYF.

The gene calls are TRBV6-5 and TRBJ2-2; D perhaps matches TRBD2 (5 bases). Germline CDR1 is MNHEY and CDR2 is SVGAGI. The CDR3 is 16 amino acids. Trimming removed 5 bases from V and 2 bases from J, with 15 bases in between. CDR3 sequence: CASSLQGGRNTGELFF. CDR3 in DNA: TGTGCCAGCAGTCTCCAAGGCGGGCGAAACACCGGGGAGCTGTTTTTT.

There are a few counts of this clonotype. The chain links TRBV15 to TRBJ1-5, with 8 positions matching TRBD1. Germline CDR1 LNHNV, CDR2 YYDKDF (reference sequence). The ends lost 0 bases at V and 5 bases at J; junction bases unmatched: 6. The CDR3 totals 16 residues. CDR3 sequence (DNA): TGTGCCACCAGCAGAGATTTTTTCAGGGGGCATCAGCCCCAGCATTTT. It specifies CATSRDFFRGHQPQHF.

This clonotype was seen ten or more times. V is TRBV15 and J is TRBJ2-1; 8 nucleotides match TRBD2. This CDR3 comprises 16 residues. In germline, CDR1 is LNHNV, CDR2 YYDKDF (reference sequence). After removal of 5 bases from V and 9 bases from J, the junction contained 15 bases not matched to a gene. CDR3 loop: CATSGTGAGALSEQFF. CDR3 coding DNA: TGTGCCACCAGCGGGACGGGAGCGGGAGCCCTGTCTGAGCAGTTCTTC.

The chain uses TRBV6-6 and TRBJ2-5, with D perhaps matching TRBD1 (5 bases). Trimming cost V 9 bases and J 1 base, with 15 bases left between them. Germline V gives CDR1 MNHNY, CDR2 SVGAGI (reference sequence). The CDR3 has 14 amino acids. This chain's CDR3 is CARVPQVVQETQYF. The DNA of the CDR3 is TGTGCCAGGGTCCCACAGGTAGTCCAAGAGACCCAGTACTTC.

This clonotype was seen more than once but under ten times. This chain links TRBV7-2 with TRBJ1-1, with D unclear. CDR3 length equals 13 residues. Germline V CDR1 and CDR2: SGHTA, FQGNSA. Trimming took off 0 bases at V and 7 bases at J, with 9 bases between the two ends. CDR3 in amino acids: CASSLAGVSEAFF. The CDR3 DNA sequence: TGTGCCAGCAGCTTAGCCGGGGTGAGTGAAGCTTTCTTT.

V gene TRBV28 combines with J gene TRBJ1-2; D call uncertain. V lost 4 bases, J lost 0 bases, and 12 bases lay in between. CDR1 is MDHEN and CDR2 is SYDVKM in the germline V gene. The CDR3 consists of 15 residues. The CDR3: CASSSTRRSNYGYTF. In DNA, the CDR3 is TGTGCCAGCAGTTCCACCAGGAGATCTAACTATGGCTACACCTTC.

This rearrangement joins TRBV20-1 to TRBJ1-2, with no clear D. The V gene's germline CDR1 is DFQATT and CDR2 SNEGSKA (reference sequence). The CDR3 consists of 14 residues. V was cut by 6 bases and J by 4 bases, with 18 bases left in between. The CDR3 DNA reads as TGCAGTGCCCCACCCAGGCAGCCCTTCTATGGCTACACCTTC. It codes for CSAPPRQPFYGYTF.

CDR3: CASSSRQGFGYGYTF. CDR3 nucleotides: TGTGCCAGCAGTTCGCGACAGGGGTTTGGCTATGGCTACACCTTC. The V call is TRBV28, the J call TRBJ1-2, with TRBD1 matching over 8 bases. V lost 4 bases and J lost 4; bases outside the gene matches: 8. CDR3 length equals 15 residues. Germline V gives CDR1 MDHEN, CDR2 SYDVKM.

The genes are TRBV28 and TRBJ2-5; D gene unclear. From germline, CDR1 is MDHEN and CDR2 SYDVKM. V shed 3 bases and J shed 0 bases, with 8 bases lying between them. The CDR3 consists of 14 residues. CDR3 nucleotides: TGTGCCAGCAGTTTGCAAGAGTACCAAGAGACCCAGTACTTC. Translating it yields CASSLQEYQETQYF.

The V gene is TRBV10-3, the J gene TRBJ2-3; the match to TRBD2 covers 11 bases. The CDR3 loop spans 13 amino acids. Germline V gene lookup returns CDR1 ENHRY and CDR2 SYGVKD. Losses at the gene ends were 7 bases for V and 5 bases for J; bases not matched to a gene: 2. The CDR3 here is CAINSGRGDTQYF. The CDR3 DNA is TGTGCCATCAATAGCGGGAGGGGAGATACGCAGTATTTT.

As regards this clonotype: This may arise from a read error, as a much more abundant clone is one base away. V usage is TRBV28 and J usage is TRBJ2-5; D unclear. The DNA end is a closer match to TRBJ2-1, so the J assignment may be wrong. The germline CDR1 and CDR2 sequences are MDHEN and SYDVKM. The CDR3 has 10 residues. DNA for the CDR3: TGTGCCAGCAGTGTTAATGAGCAGTTCTTC. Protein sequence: CASSVNEQFF.